This entry lists 20 T cell receptor beta chains sequenced from one sample in a study of T cells after yellow fever vaccination. TCRdb recomputed calls from the 5' RACE reads with MiXCR, one row per CDR3 protein. This table holds under 600,000 distinct CDR3 sequences, about 13% found once. Sequences were derived from PBMCs, sampled on the day of the yellow fever booster vaccination. These receptors came from a man in his thirties or forties who received the YFV17D yellow fever vaccine.

The rearrangement links TRBV14 to TRBJ2-7; D ambiguous. V was pared by 4 bases and J by 0 bases, with 4 bases between. Looked up from germline, CDR1 is SGHDN and CDR2 is FVKESK. The CDR3 runs 12 residues. CDR3 sequence (DNA): TGTGCCAGCAGCCGCGTCTCCTACGAGCAGTACTTC. Translating gives CASSRVSYEQYF.

The CDR3 region is CSASDREETQYF. The CDR3 coding sequence is TGCAGTGCTAGCGACAGAGAAGAGACCCAGTACTTC. This chain links TRBV20-1 with TRBJ2-5, with a tentative D call TRBD1 (5 bases). With 3 bases removed from V and 3 bases from J, the gap between germline ends came to 8 bases. This CDR3 is built from 12 residues. From germline, CDR1 is DFQATT and CDR2 SNEGSKA (reference sequence).

CDR3 in DNA: TGTGCCAGCAGTCCGACTAGTCAAAGGGTGGAGACCCAGTACTTC. Encoded protein: CASSPTSQRVETQYF. The chain links TRBV6-2 or TRBV6-3 to TRBJ2-5; D possibly corresponds to TRBD2 (6 bases). Trimming took 5 bases from V and 5 from J, leaving 18 bases between them. This CDR3 is 15 amino acids long. Germline V lookup: CDR1 MNHEY, CDR2 SVGEGT.

This clonotype was picked up a small number of times. This rearrangement joins TRBV4-2 to TRBJ2-2; 7 bases match TRBD2. This CDR3 comprises 18 residues. Germline V gives CDR1 LGHNA, CDR2 YNFKEQ. Trimming took 0 bases from V and 6 from J; bases not matched to a gene: 13. The CDR3 DNA is TGTGCCAGCAGCCAAGAAATATGGGAATACGGGAGGCCCGGGGAGCTGTTTTTT. Translation gives CASSQEIWEYGRPGELFF.

This clonotype was detected a few times. V usage is TRBV29-1 and J usage is TRBJ2-1; 10 positions match TRBD2. The CDR3 is 18 amino acids. Germline CDR1 and CDR2: SQVTM and ANQGSEA. The V gene end was trimmed by 6 bases and the J gene end by 1 base; junction bases not matched to a gene: 15. In nucleotides, the CDR3 is TGCAGCGTGGCACCAGTTCTAGGACTAGCGGAATCCTACAATGAGCAGTTCTTC. This sequence encodes CSVAPVLGLAESYNEQFF.

The sample holds many counts of this clonotype. The chain combines TRBV20-1 with TRBJ1-5; D unresolved. The CDR3 spans 12 residues. V was pared by 3 bases and J by 2 bases, with 5 bases between. Germline V gene lookup returns CDR1 DFQATT and CDR2 SNEGSKA (reference sequence). The CDR3 is CSASPGNQPQHF. The CDR3 region has the DNA TGCAGTGCTAGCCCAGGCAATCAGCCCCAGCATTTT.

The chain combines TRBV5-8 with TRBJ2-5; D may be TRBD2 (5 bases). V was shortened by 1 base and J by 5 bases, with 12 bases between the two germline ends. From germline, CDR1 is SGHTS and CDR2 YDEGEE. This CDR3 is built from 14 residues. CDR3: CASSLKVGEETQYF. The DNA for the CDR3 is TGTGCCAGCAGCTTGAAGGTGGGAGAGGAGACCCAGTACTTC.

There are a few counts of this clonotype. V gene TRBV27 combines with J gene TRBJ2-7; 9 bases are shared with TRBD1. Unmatched junction bases numbered 11, after V lost 5 bases and J lost 6 bases. This CDR3 region has 15 residues. Germline CDR1 is MNHEY and CDR2 is SMNVEV (reference sequence). The CDR3 protein is CASSRSDRGAFEQYF. CDR3 sequence (DNA): TGTGCCAGCAGTCGCTCGGACAGGGGAGCGTTCGAGCAGTACTTC.

Written as DNA, the CDR3 is TGCAGTGCTAGCTCTAGCGGGAGGGCCAATGAGCAGTTCTTC. This codes for CSASSSGRANEQFF. V and J are TRBV20-1 and TRBJ2-1; 12 nucleotides match TRBD2. The CDR3 spans 14 residues. V gave up 3 bases and J gave up 6 bases; unmatched junction bases: 3. The germline CDR1 and CDR2 sequences are DFQATT and SNEGSKA (reference sequence).

This clonotype was picked up a small number of times. The CDR3 region has the DNA TGTGCCAGCCATGCTCTTAGGGGACCCTACGAGCAGTACTTC. Amino acid sequence: CASHALRGPYEQYF. V and J are TRBV7-3 and TRBJ2-7; D may correspond to TRBD1 or TRBD2 (5 bases each). CDR1 is SGHTA, CDR2 FQGTGA, per germline. CDR3 size: 14 residues. Deletions cut 8 bases from V and 2 bases from J, with 16 bases between.

This clonotype was seen more than once but under ten times. This chain uses TRBV9 with TRBJ2-1; 7 bases align to TRBD2. V gave up 3 bases and J gave up 7 bases; unmatched junction bases: 13. Per the germline V gene, CDR1 is SGDLS and CDR2 is YYNGEE. This CDR3 comprises 16 residues. The CDR3: CASSGSGGGPFNEQFF. The CDR3 region has the DNA TGTGCCAGCAGCGGGTCGGGGGGAGGGCCTTTTAATGAGCAGTTCTTC.

The chain is built from TRBV7-2 and TRBJ2-7; D gene unclear. V was cut by 2 bases and J by 0 bases, with 11 bases left in between. CDR1 is SGHTA, CDR2 FQGNSA, per germline. The CDR3 runs 15 residues. CDR3 sequence reads: CASSLHDLSSYEQYF. The CDR3 coding sequence is TGTGCCAGCAGCTTACACGATCTAAGCTCCTACGAGCAGTACTTC.

This clonotype came up a few times. The V call is TRBV19, the J call TRBJ2-4; perhaps TRBD2 as D (6 bases). Germline CDR1 and CDR2: LNHDA and SQIVND (reference sequence). This CDR3 region has 16 residues. Trimming removed 10 bases from V and 1 base from J, with 20 bases in between. CDR3 in amino acids: CATHGGRSGAKNIQYF. CDR3 nucleotides: TGTGCCACCCATGGAGGGCGGTCTGGCGCCAAAAACATTCAGTACTTC.

This chain connects TRBV20-1 to TRBJ2-1, with D possibly matching TRBD2 (6 bases). Germline loops: CDR1 DFQATT, CDR2 SNEGSKA (reference sequence). Trimming removed 6 bases from V and 6 bases from J, with 18 bases in between. CDR3 length equals 14 residues. The CDR3 reads CSASLSGRFNEQFF. CDR3 in DNA: TGCAGTGCCAGCCTTAGCGGACGCTTCAATGAGCAGTTCTTC.

This clonotype was found a few times. V usage is TRBV27 and J usage is TRBJ2-1; weak D call: TRBD2 (6 bases). V lost 2 bases to trimming and J lost 12 bases, with 14 bases between them. Germline CDR1 and CDR2: MNHEY and SMNVEV (reference sequence). This CDR3 has 13 residues. This chain's CDR3 is CASSLGTHDGQFF. CDR3 bases: TGTGCCAGCAGTTTAGGGACTCACGACGGGCAGTTCTTC.

CDR3 coding DNA: TGTGCCAGCAGTTCTTCTTACTGGGACAAGGAGGAGGAGACCCAGTACTTC. It is translated as CASSSSYWDKEEETQYF. V usage is TRBV12-3 or TRBV12-4 and J usage is TRBJ2-5, with a tentative D call TRBD1 (6 bases). V lost 4 bases, J lost 5 bases, and 23 bases lay in between. The CDR3 runs 17 residues.

In its sample, this clonotype was seen a few times. The chain has TRBV12-3 or TRBV12-4 and TRBJ1-5; unclear D gene. The V and J ends lost 3 bases and 11 bases respectively, with 14 bases between them. This CDR3 is built from 13 residues. CDR3 nucleotides: TGTGCCAGCAGTTTGGACGGCCCCCGGGCCCAGCATTTT. Translating gives CASSLDGPRAQHF.

A word on this clonotype: One junction end does not reproduce the germline sequence, and a read error may be involved. This chain connects TRBV5-6 to TRBJ2-7; D may be TRBD2 (6 bases). The germline V gene has CDR1 SGHDT and CDR2 YYEEEE. The CDR3 has 14 residues. The CDR3 DNA reads as TGTGCCATCAGCCCCAGACTAGGCGGCTACGAGCAGTACTTC. Amino acids: CAISPRLGGYEQYF.

This sequence joins TRBV4-3 and TRBJ2-3; the D is unclear. Germline values: CDR1 LGHNA, CDR2 YSLEER. There are 14 residues in the CDR3. The V end lost 4 bases, the J end lost 5 bases, and 13 bases lay between the germline ends. The CDR3 protein is CASSPNTNQDTQYF. The CDR3 bases are TGCGCCAGCAGCCCTAATACCAACCAAGATACGCAGTATTTT.

In its sample, this clonotype was seen a few times. The V gene is TRBV7-9, the J gene TRBJ2-7, with no clear D. Trimming shortened V by 1 base and J by 1 base, and 8 bases separated the two germline ends. Germline loops: CDR1 SEHNR, CDR2 FQNEAQ (reference sequence). CDR3 length: 14 residues. The CDR3 nucleotides are TGTGCCAGCAGCTTAGACGCCGTGTCCTACGAGCAGTACTTC. This codes for CASSLDAVSYEQYF.